Each of the 29 T cell receptor beta chains below was sequenced from the same sample in a study of T cells in localized non-small cell lung cancer. Sequenced by immunoSEQ multiplex PCR; TCRdb stores in-frame clones only, minus some. The sample shows over 25,000 clones, 80% to 95% of them seen only once. Sequencing used peripheral blood, obtained before any cancer treatment. The receptors here all came from a woman aged 35-70 years with stage I lung adenocarcinoma.

The chain carries TRBV6-6 and TRBJ1-5; D unresolved. CDR1 and CDR2 (germline): MNHNY, SVGAGI (reference sequence). The CDR3 extends over 14 amino acids. V lost 8 bases, J lost 1 base, and 12 bases lay in between. The DNA for the CDR3 is TGTGCCAGCGCGAAGTTGAGAAGCAATCAGCCCCAGCATTTT. Amino acids: CASAKLRSNQPQHF.

The rearrangement uses TRBV11-2 and TRBJ1-5; the D is unclear. V was shortened by 3 bases and J by 6 bases, with 12 bases between the two germline ends. This CDR3 contains 14 residues. CDR1 SGHAT and CDR2 FQNNGV come from the germline V gene. The CDR3 protein is CASSFLGIGQPQHF. The CDR3 coding sequence is TGTGCCAGCAGCTTTTTGGGAATCGGTCAGCCCCAGCATTTT.

This sequence joins TRBV6-5 and TRBJ1-6, with 10 positions matching TRBD1. Germline loops: CDR1 MNHEY, CDR2 SVGAGI. With V trimmed by 5 bases and J by 8 bases, 6 bases remained unmatched. The CDR3 contains 15 residues. DNA of the CDR3: TGTGCCAGCAGTCAACGACAGGGGGCGTATTCACCCCTCCACTTT. It codes for CASSQRQGAYSPLHF.

This sequence joins TRBV7-2 and TRBJ1-6, with 10 positions matching TRBD1. The CDR3 sequence is 16 residues long. V lost 5 bases and J lost 7; bases outside the gene matches: 8. Germline V lookup: CDR1 SGHTA, CDR2 FQGNSA. CDR3 sequence reads: CASSVGDRGYNSPLHF. The CDR3 DNA reads as TGTGCCAGCAGCGTGGGGGACAGGGGATACAATTCACCCCTCCACTTT.

The genes are TRBV19 and TRBJ1-4; D uncertain. Germline V gene sequence: CDR1 LNHDA, CDR2 SQIVND (reference sequence). V shed 1 base and J shed 6 bases, with 9 bases lying between them. The CDR3 contains 14 residues. The CDR3 spells CASSIGNGDEKLFF. CDR3 coding DNA: TGTGCCAGTAGTATAGGTAACGGGGATGAAAAACTGTTTTTT.

This chain connects TRBV19 to TRBJ1-1; no definite D call. Germline lookup yields CDR1 LNHDA and CDR2 SQIVND (reference sequence). Deletions cut 6 bases from V and 1 base from J, with 12 bases between. CDR3 size: 14 residues. CDR3 coding DNA: TGTGCCAGTAGCTCCCTTCGAGCGAACACTGAAGCTTTCTTT. Its protein is CASSSLRANTEAFF.

J is TRBJ1-5 and V is TRBV29-1, with D perhaps TRBD1 (5 bases). The CDR3 consists of 13 residues. Germline V gene lookup returns CDR1 SQVTM and CDR2 ANQGSEA. Deletions cut 4 bases from V and 3 bases from J, with 10 bases between. DNA for the CDR3: TGCAGCGTTGGGGGGAGTAACAATCAGCCCCAGCATTTT. The encoded protein is CSVGGSNNQPQHF. The full variable domain, with the rest looked up from reference TRBV29-1 and TRBJ1-5, is SAVISQKPSRDICQRGTSLTIQCQVDSQVTMMFWYRQQPGQSLTLIATANQGSEATYESGFVIDKFPISRPNLTFSTLTVSNMSPEDSSIYLCSVGGSNNQPQHFGDGTRLSIL.

This chain connects TRBV18 to TRBJ1-1, with 7 bases identical to TRBD1. CDR3 length equals 16 residues. With 6 bases clipped from V and 2 bases from J, the junction kept 12 bases outside the gene matches. Germline V gene sequence: CDR1 KGHSH, CDR2 LQKENI. The CDR3 loop reads CASSPSSRQGNTEAFF. CDR3 nucleotides: TGTGCCAGCTCCCCCTCGTCCAGACAGGGAAACACTGAAGCTTTCTTT.

CDR3 bases: TGTGCCAGCAGTTCCGGGACCCACTACGAGCAGTACTTC. Translated: CASSSGTHYEQYF. V gene TRBV6-1 combines with J gene TRBJ2-7; D is tentatively TRBD1 or TRBD2 (5 bases each). Per germline, CDR1 MNHNS and CDR2 SASEGT. V lost 5 bases to trimming and J lost 3 bases, with 11 bases between them. This CDR3 is 13 amino acids long.

This rearrangement joins TRBV30 to TRBJ1-5, with D possibly TRBD1 on 5 matching bases. The CDR3 sequence is 17 residues long. Between the trimmed V and J ends, which lost 3 bases and 0 bases, there was a span of 18 bases. The germline CDR1 and CDR2 sequences are GTSNPN and SVGIG (reference sequence). The CDR3 reads CAWSDGSGTYSNQPQHF. For the CDR3, the DNA is TGTGCCTGGAGCGACGGGTCGGGGACCTATAGCAATCAGCCCCAGCATTTT.

This clone was observed once. The genes are TRBV29-1 and TRBJ2-7; TRBD1 might be the D (5 bases). Germline loops: CDR1 SQVTM, CDR2 ANQGSEA. With 6 bases removed from V and 0 bases from J, the gap between germline ends came to 12 bases. The CDR3 length is 13 residues. CDR3 nucleotides: TGCAGCGTGGGGCAGGGCCTCTCCTACGAGCAGTACTTC. As protein: CSVGQGLSYEQYF.

CDR3 bases: TGTGCCAGCAGTCTACAGGGGGGACGAAATCAGCCCCAGCATTTT. Amino acid sequence: CASSLQGGRNQPQHF. The chain couples TRBV27 to TRBJ1-5; 8 bases line up with TRBD1. There are 15 residues in the CDR3. V lost 5 bases, J lost 4 bases, and 7 bases stayed unmatched. Germline values: CDR1 MNHEY, CDR2 SMNVEV (reference sequence).

This clone was seen only once. The genes are TRBV7-9 and TRBJ2-1; 7 bases line up with TRBD2. There are 18 residues in the CDR3. With V trimmed by 0 bases and J by 4 bases, 12 bases remained unmatched. The germline V gene has CDR1 SEHNR and CDR2 FQNEAQ (reference sequence). CDR3 DNA sequence: TGTGCCAGCAGCTTAGCGAACTCTCAGCGGGGTACTTACAATGAGCAGTTCTTC. This sequence encodes CASSLANSQRGTYNEQFF.

V usage is TRBV6-1 and J usage is TRBJ1-1; D not resolved. CDR1 is MNHNS and CDR2 is SASEGT in the germline V gene. V was cut by 7 bases and J by 1 base, with 10 bases left in between. The length of the CDR3 is 13 residues. The CDR3 nucleotides read TGTGCCAGCACCCAGAGGCCGAACACTGAAGCTTTCTTT. This gives the protein CASTQRPNTEAFF.

This clone occurred once. This chain uses TRBV23-1 with TRBJ1-4, with D uncertain. TRBV23-1 is known as an ORF, though its function is uncertain. Trimming took 0 bases from V and 8 from J, leaving 13 bases between them. The CDR3 runs 15 residues. CDR3 coding DNA: TGCGCCAGCAGTCAATCGTGGCGGGGAGGGGAAAAACTGTTTTTT. Protein sequence: CASSQSWRGGEKLFF.

The chain recombines TRBV7-2 with TRBJ2-1, with TRBD2 as a possible D gene (5 bases). V lost 5 bases and J lost 2, with 13 bases in between. Looked up from germline, CDR1 is SGHTA and CDR2 is FQGNSA. The CDR3 is 15 residues long. The CDR3 DNA follows: TGTGCCAGCAGCATCCGGGGAAACCCCTACAATGAGCAGTTCTTC. Its protein is CASSIRGNPYNEQFF.

This chain links TRBV7-8 with TRBJ2-7; tentatively, D is TRBD1 or TRBD2 (5 bases each). The CDR3 is made up of 14 amino acids. The germline gives CDR1 SGHVS, CDR2 FQNEAQ. Trimming shortened V by 6 bases and J by 1 base, and 13 bases separated the two germline ends. The CDR3 bases are TGTGCCAGCAGGGTCCAGGGACCGTCCTACGAGCAGTACTTC. It encodes CASRVQGPSYEQYF.

The V and J genes are TRBV7-2 and TRBJ2-7, with 11 nucleotides matching TRBD2. The CDR3 runs 14 residues. Per germline, CDR1 SGHTA and CDR2 FQGNSA. The ends lost 4 bases at V and 6 bases at J; junction bases unmatched: 5. Here the CDR3 reads CASSSTSGVGEQYF. The CDR3 DNA follows: TGTGCCAGCAGCTCGACTAGCGGGGTGGGCGAGCAGTACTTC.

The genes are TRBV19 and TRBJ1-5, with 10 bases lining up with TRBD1. Germline trimming cut 10 bases from V and 5 bases from J; bases unmatched to any gene: 5. The germline V gene has CDR1 LNHDA and CDR2 SQIVND (reference sequence). This CDR3 contains 13 residues. The chain's CDR3 is CATRDRGYQPQHF. The CDR3 region has the DNA TGTGCCACCCGGGACAGGGGCTATCAGCCCCAGCATTTT.

DNA for the CDR3: TGTGCCAGCAGCGTAGCAGGGGATAATTCACCCCTCCACTTT. Its protein is CASSVAGDNSPLHF. The J gene is TRBJ1-6, the V gene TRBV9; maybe TRBD1 (6 bases). The ends were cut back, 0 bases at V and 5 bases at J, with 6 bases in the middle. The CDR3 loop spans 14 amino acids. Germline CDR1 reads SGDLS; CDR2 reads YYNGEE.

The chain is built from TRBV19 and TRBJ2-7; D possibly uses TRBD1 or TRBD2 (5 bases each). This CDR3 comprises 15 residues. Germline V gene sequence: CDR1 LNHDA, CDR2 SQIVND (reference sequence). Deletions cut 2 bases from V and 2 bases from J, with 13 bases between. CDR3 nucleotides: TGTGCCAGTAGTATAAGGGACGTCCGGACCTACGAGCAGTACTTC. Translating it yields CASSIRDVRTYEQYF.

Details on this clone: Germline and junction disagree at one end, which may indicate a read error. The sample holds other DNA sequences that translate to the same CDR3. This chain connects TRBV30 to TRBJ1-5; 8 positions match TRBD1. This CDR3 spans 14 amino acids. Germline assignment: CDR1 GTSNPN and CDR2 SVGIG (reference sequence). The chain's CDR3 is CAWATRGPAGPQHF. The CDR3 DNA sequence: TGTGCCTGGGCGACCAGGGGGCCTGCCGGGCCCCAGCATTTC.

This rearrangement joins TRBV11-2 to TRBJ1-4; TRBD1 is a possible D gene (6 bases). V lost 6 bases and J lost 0, with 11 bases in between. Germline V lookup: CDR1 SGHAT, CDR2 FQNNGV. CDR3 length: 15 amino acids. In nucleotides, the CDR3 is TGTGCCAGCAGTCATAGGGGGTCAACTAATGAAAAACTGTTTTTT. Its translation is CASSHRGSTNEKLFF.

This sequence joins TRBV6-6 and TRBJ1-2, with D maybe TRBD1 (6 bases). Germline lookup yields CDR1 MNHNY and CDR2 SVGAGI (reference sequence). The ends were cut back, 5 bases at V and 3 bases at J, with 10 bases in the middle. CDR3 length equals 13 residues. The CDR3 region has the DNA TGTGCCAGCAGTCCCAGACAGGACTATGGCTACACCTTC. Translated: CASSPRQDYGYTF.

This chain joins TRBV5-1 and TRBJ1-1; a possible D gene is TRBD1 (5 bases). This CDR3 has 14 amino acids. Trimming shortened V by 4 bases and J by 0 bases, and 10 bases separated the two germline ends. In germline, CDR1 is SGHRS, CDR2 YFSETQ. CDR3 nucleotides: TGCGCCAGCAGCCCGGTGGGACTGAACACTGAAGCTTTCTTT. This encodes CASSPVGLNTEAFF. The variable domain in full, with the rest retrieved from reference TRBV5-1 and TRBJ1-1, is KAGVTQTPRYLIKTRGQQVTLSCSPISGHRSVSWYQQTPGQGLQFLFEYFSETQRNKGNFPGRFSGRQFSNSRSEMNVSTLELGDSALYLCASSPVGLNTEAFFGQGTRLTVV.

This chain joins TRBV5-4 and TRBJ1-5; D not certain. V was pared by 0 bases and J by 0 bases, with 7 bases between. CDR3 size: 15 residues. Germline loops: CDR1 SGHNT, CDR2 YYREEE (reference sequence). CDR3 nucleotides: TGTGCCAGCAGCTTGGGAGGGTATAGCAATCAGCCCCAGCATTTT. Its protein is CASSLGGYSNQPQHF.

V gene TRBV15 combines with J gene TRBJ2-4; TRBD1 agrees at 8 bases. The CDR3 contains 15 residues. V lost 0 bases to trimming and J lost 5 bases; unmatched junction nucleotides: 3. The V gene's germline CDR1 is LNHNV and CDR2 YYDKDF (reference sequence). DNA for the CDR3: TGTGCCACCAGCAGAGACGGACAGGGTCAAAACATTCAGTACTTC. As protein: CATSRDGQGQNIQYF.

This clone showed up just once. The V gene is TRBV19, the J gene TRBJ1-5; the D gene is possibly TRBD1 (5 bases). Germline lookup yields CDR1 LNHDA and CDR2 SQIVND (reference sequence). Trimming took 5 bases from V and 4 from J, leaving 9 bases between them. This CDR3 spans 13 amino acids. CDR3 protein: CASSRQSNQPQHF. The CDR3 DNA sequence: TGTGCCAGTAGTCGACAGAGTAATCAGCCCCAGCATTTT.

The chain joins TRBV7-3 to TRBJ1-2; TRBD1 is a possible D gene (5 bases). The CDR3 contains 13 residues. Trimming left V 8 bases short and J 6 bases short, with 16 bases between. Germline-derived CDR1 and CDR2 are SGHTA and FQGTGA. The CDR3 DNA reads TGTGCCAGCGGAACCGGGACCGGGGATGGCTACACCTTC. This codes for CASGTGTGDGYTF.